This T cell receptor (beta chain) derives from a study of identical twins. The germline gives CDR1 SGHKS, CDR2 YYEKEE (reference sequence). This CDR3 spans 14 amino acids. V dropped 0 bases and J dropped 5; count of bases not matched to a gene: 4. TCRdb recomputed calls from the 5' RACE reads with MiXCR, one row per CDR3 protein. The top ten clones hold around 13% of a sample with approximately 700,000 distinct CDR3 sequences, 15% to 20% of them seen once. In its sample, this clonotype was seen a few times. The sample also formed part of further work on T cells expressing NK-cell markers.

This rearrangement joins TRBV5-5 to TRBJ2-5; 7 bases align to TRBD1. The TCR was taken from a woman aged 18-30 years in good health. Sequenced input: PBMCs. The CDR3 bases are TGTGCCAGCAGCTTGGGACAGGGCCACGAGACCCAGTACTTC. Protein sequence: CASSLGQGHETQYF. Using reference TRBV5-5 and TRBJ2-5 for the parts outside the CDR3, the full variable domain is DAGVTQSPTHLIKTRGQQVTLRCSPISGHKSVSWYQQVLGQGPQFIFQYYEKEERGRGNFPDRFSARQFPNYSSELNVNALLLGDSALYLCASSLGQGHETQYFGPGTRLLVL.